These 20 T cell receptor beta chains came from one sample sequenced in a study of technical replicates of blood from several donors. The method was immunoSEQ multiplex PCR; TCRdb's version includes in-frame clones alone and lacks a portion of them. The table shows approximately 74,000 clones, with 80% to 90% occurring only once. Sequencing used PBMCs. The receptors here all came from a human donor in good health. Some clones in this sample may be carry-over from other donors' samples.

The rearrangement joins TRBV4-2 to TRBJ1-4; the D is unclear. The V end lost 0 bases, the J end lost 8 bases, and 16 bases lay between the germline ends. Looked up from germline, CDR1 is LGHNA and CDR2 is YNFKEQ. The CDR3 extends over 16 amino acids. Written as DNA, the CDR3 is TGTGCCAGCAGCCAAGAAGGCGTCCTCCCGGGGGAAAAACTGTTTTTT. It translates to CASSQEGVLPGEKLFF.

This chain uses TRBV7-8 with TRBJ2-2; D is undetermined. Trimming cost V 1 base and J 4 bases, with 10 bases left between them. Germline CDR1 reads SGHVS; CDR2 reads FQNEAQ. The CDR3 runs 15 residues. The CDR3 sequence: CASSLGSAPTGELFF. CDR3 nucleotides: TGTGCCAGCAGCTTAGGGAGCGCCCCCACCGGGGAGCTGTTTTTT.

V usage is TRBV5-6 and J usage is TRBJ1-5, with 8 nucleotides matching TRBD1. The CDR3 spans 16 residues. Germline lookup yields CDR1 SGHDT and CDR2 YYEEEE. Trimming took 3 bases from V and 4 from J; bases not matched to a gene: 9. The CDR3 DNA is TGTGCCAGCAGCTGGAGGACAGGGTCGGGTAATCAGCCCCAGCATTTT. This codes for CASSWRTGSGNQPQHF.

The genes are TRBV10-3 and TRBJ1-2; D is perhaps TRBD1 (6 bases). Germline CDR1 and CDR2: ENHRY and SYGVKD. V shed 10 bases and J shed 6 bases, with 21 bases lying between them. The CDR3 totals 14 residues. CDR3 protein: CATYRAPPTDGYTF. The CDR3 nucleotides read TGTGCCACATACAGGGCCCCGCCAACGGATGGCTACACCTTC.

The rearrangement links TRBV4-3 to TRBJ2-4; 7 bases fit TRBD1. V was pared by 4 bases and J by 8 bases, with 8 bases of the junction left unmatched. Germline assignment: CDR1 LGHNA and CDR2 YSLEER. The CDR3 contains 14 residues. CDR3 sequence reads: CASSPSEGADIQYF. Written as DNA, the CDR3 is TGCGCCAGCAGCCCCTCAGAGGGGGCGGACATTCAGTACTTC.

V gene TRBV19 combines with J gene TRBJ2-3, with D possibly TRBD1 on 6 matching bases. There are 16 residues in the CDR3. Deletions cut 0 bases from V and 2 bases from J, with 12 bases between. Per the germline V gene, CDR1 is LNHDA and CDR2 is SQIVND (reference sequence). This CDR3 is CASSIDQGGYTDTQYF. The CDR3 DNA reads as TGTGCCAGTAGTATAGATCAAGGGGGATACACAGATACGCAGTATTTT. Supplemented by reference TRBV19 and TRBJ2-3, the full variable domain reads DGGITQSPKYLFRKEGQNVTLSCEQNLNHDAMYWYRQDPGQGLRLIYYSQIVNDFQKGDIAEGYSVSREKKESFPLTVTSAQKNPTAFYLCASSIDQGGYTDTQYFGPGTRLTVL.

The J gene is TRBJ2-7, the V gene TRBV4-3, with 8 nucleotides matching TRBD1. There are 14 residues in the CDR3. Trimming at V came to 0 bases and at J to 4 bases, leaving 2 bases not matched to a gene. The germline V gene encodes CDR1 LGHNA and CDR2 YSLEER. CDR3 nucleotides: TGCGCCAGCAGCCAAGACAGGGGGCATTACGAGCAGTACTTC. Translating it yields CASSQDRGHYEQYF.

This chain uses TRBV4-3 with TRBJ1-6, with 12 bases that match TRBD1. V lost 0 bases to trimming and J lost 7 bases; unmatched junction nucleotides: 7. Looked up from germline, CDR1 is LGHNA and CDR2 is YSLEER. The CDR3 is 18 amino acids. The CDR3 region is CASSQEQGQGAGNSPLHF. As DNA, the CDR3 is TGCGCCAGCAGCCAAGAGCAGGGACAGGGGGCCGGGAATTCACCCCTCCACTTT.

The V gene is TRBV18, the J gene TRBJ2-2, with unresolved D. V was shortened by 1 base and J by 3 bases, with 9 bases between the two germline ends. Germline assignment: CDR1 KGHSH and CDR2 LQKENI. This CDR3 contains 15 residues. This CDR3 reads CASSPLGVHTGELFF. CDR3 DNA: TGTGCCAGCTCACCACTCGGAGTGCACACCGGGGAGCTGTTTTTT. The variable domain in full, with the rest retrieved from reference TRBV18 and TRBJ2-2, is NAGVMQNPRHLVRRRGQEARLRCSPMKGHSHVYWYRQLPEEGLKFMVYLQKENIIDESGMPKERFSAEFPKEGPSILRIQQVVRGDSAAYFCASSPLGVHTGELFFGEGSRLTVL.

The chain links TRBV6-1 to TRBJ2-1; 8 nucleotides line up with TRBD2. The germline CDR1 and CDR2 sequences are MNHNS and SASEGT. This CDR3 has 12 residues. J was trimmed by 6 bases and V by 10 bases; bases with no gene match: 5. The CDR3 DNA sequence: TGTGCCACCTTCGGGGGGGGCAATGAGCAGTTCTTC. Its protein product is CATFGGGNEQFF.

The rearrangement links TRBV19 to TRBJ1-2; 8 bases match TRBD1. The CDR3 length is 13 residues. The germline V gene has CDR1 LNHDA and CDR2 SQIVND (reference sequence). V lost 4 bases to trimming and J lost 8 bases; unmatched junction nucleotides: 6. CDR3 nucleotides: TGTGCCAGTAGTACAGACAGGGGTGGAGGCTACACCTTC. Amino acids: CASSTDRGGGYTF.

This rearrangement joins TRBV4-3 to TRBJ1-5; D gene unclear. Germline V gene lookup returns CDR1 LGHNA and CDR2 YSLEER. The CDR3 covers 16 residues. Trimming took off 0 bases at V and 0 bases at J, with 9 bases between the two ends. The CDR3 nucleotides are TGCGCCAGCAGCCAAGAGACGGGTTATAGCAATCAGCCCCAGCATTTT. Its protein is CASSQETGYSNQPQHF.

This clone has only one observation. V usage is TRBV7-2 and J usage is TRBJ1-3; D uncertain. The length of the CDR3 is 15 residues. The V gene's germline CDR1 is SGHTA and CDR2 FQGNSA. Trimming pared 4 bases from V and 0 bases from J, leaving 10 bases between. This CDR3 is CASSSSGFSGNTIYF. The CDR3 nucleotides are TGTGCCAGCAGCTCGTCAGGATTCTCTGGAAACACCATATATTTT. The entire variable domain, with the rest obtained from reference TRBV7-2 and TRBJ1-3, is as follows: GAGVSQSPSNKVTEKGKDVELRCDPISGHTALYWYRQSLGQGLEFLIYFQGNSAPDKSGLPSDRFSAERTGGSVSTLTIQRTQQEDSAVYLCASSSSGFSGNTIYFGEGSWLTVV.

This chain links TRBV7-3 with TRBJ2-1; D gene unclear. Trimming removed 5 bases at V and 2 bases at J, with 13 bases between. The CDR3 is 15 residues long. Looked up from germline, CDR1 is SGHTA and CDR2 is FQGTGA. The CDR3 loop reads CASSLEIGPYNEQFF. Here the CDR3 DNA reads TGTGCCAGCAGCCTCGAGATTGGGCCCTACAATGAGCAGTTCTTC.

The rearrangement links TRBV6-5 to TRBJ2-5, with 7 bases that match TRBD1. Germline V gene lookup returns CDR1 MNHEY and CDR2 SVGAGI. With 0 bases clipped from V and 1 base from J, the junction kept 2 bases outside the gene matches. The CDR3 loop spans 15 amino acids. CDR3 coding DNA: TGTGCCAGCAGTTACTCCTGGGACAGCCAAGAGACCCAGTACTTC. Amino acids: CASSYSWDSQETQYF.

J is TRBJ1-3 and V is TRBV5-1; D remains unclear. CDR1 and CDR2 (germline): SGHRS, YFSETQ. V shed 0 bases and J shed 2 bases, with 6 bases lying between them. The CDR3 consists of 14 residues. The CDR3 coding sequence is TGCGCCAGCAGCTTGGAACCGGCTGGAAACACCATATATTTT. Translating it yields CASSLEPAGNTIYF.

V gene TRBV2 combines with J gene TRBJ1-5; 7 nucleotides match TRBD1. The junction had 10 bases not matched to a gene; V was cut back by 1 base and J by 7 bases. The CDR3 is made up of 16 amino acids. Germline values: CDR1 SNHLY, CDR2 FYNNEI. CDR3 coding DNA: TGTGCCAGCAGTGAAGGGGGTAGCAGGGGGGAACAGCCCCAGCATTTT. Its protein is CASSEGGSRGEQPQHF.

V usage is TRBV7-9 and J usage is TRBJ2-1; TRBD2 matches at 8 bases. This CDR3 is built from 17 residues. Germline CDR1 SEHNR, CDR2 FQNEAQ (reference sequence). J was trimmed by 3 bases and V by 4 bases; bases with no gene match: 11. The CDR3 coding sequence is TGTGCCAGCAGCTCCGTACTGACTAGCGAGGACTACAATGAGCAGTTCTTC. Its translation: CASSSVLTSEDYNEQFF.

This clone has just a few counts. J is TRBJ1-5 and V is TRBV7-8; 9 bases agree with TRBD1. Germline-derived CDR1 and CDR2 are SGHVS and FQNEAQ. The CDR3 sequence is 17 residues long. The ends lost 5 bases at V and 10 bases at J; junction bases unmatched: 18. Here the CDR3 reads CASSLKGGTGPPSPQHF. The CDR3 DNA reads TGTGCCAGCAGCCTCAAGGGGGGGACAGGGCCTCCCTCACCCCAGCATTTT. Drawing the rest from reference TRBV7-8 and TRBJ1-5, the complete variable domain is GAGVSQSPRYKVAKRGQDVALRCDPISGHVSLFWYQQALGQGPEFLTYFQNEAQLDKSGLPSDRFFAERPEGSVSTLKIQRTQQEDSAVYLCASSLKGGTGPPSPQHFGDGTRLSIL.

The V call is TRBV9, the J call TRBJ1-6, with a possible D match to TRBD1 (6 bases). V lost 4 bases, J lost 5 bases, and 16 bases lay in between. Germline V gene data show CDR1 as SGDLS and CDR2 as YYNGEE. This CDR3 region has 16 residues. In nucleotides, the CDR3 is TGTGCCAGCAGCTGGAGCCGGGACAACAATAATTCACCCCTCCACTTT. Translation gives CASSWSRDNNNSPLHF.